This paragraph reports one T cell receptor (beta chain). Measured with immunoSEQ multiplex PCR; TCRdb has only the in-frame clones, and not every one. The sample consists of about 1,800,000 clones, roughly 94% of them appearing once. Positively selected for CCR7, the CD45RO-negative cells used as naive CD8 cells excluded terminally differentiated effector memory CD45RA+ cells. Germline-derived CDR1 and CDR2 are MNHEY and SMNVEV (reference sequence). Trimming removed 2 bases from V and 4 bases from J, with 21 bases in between. This CDR3 is built from 17 residues. These data originate in a study of shared clonotypes between healthy human individuals.

The chain recombines TRBV27 with TRBJ2-7, with D possibly TRBD2 on 6 matching bases. The sample comprised naive CD8+ T cells sorted from blood. This clonotype was sampled from a man between 18 and 29 years old in good health. Here the CDR3 DNA reads TGTGCCAGCAGTTTAGGGTCGGGAGTCCCCCCAGGATACGAGCAGTACTTC. Protein sequence: CASSLGSGVPPGYEQYF.